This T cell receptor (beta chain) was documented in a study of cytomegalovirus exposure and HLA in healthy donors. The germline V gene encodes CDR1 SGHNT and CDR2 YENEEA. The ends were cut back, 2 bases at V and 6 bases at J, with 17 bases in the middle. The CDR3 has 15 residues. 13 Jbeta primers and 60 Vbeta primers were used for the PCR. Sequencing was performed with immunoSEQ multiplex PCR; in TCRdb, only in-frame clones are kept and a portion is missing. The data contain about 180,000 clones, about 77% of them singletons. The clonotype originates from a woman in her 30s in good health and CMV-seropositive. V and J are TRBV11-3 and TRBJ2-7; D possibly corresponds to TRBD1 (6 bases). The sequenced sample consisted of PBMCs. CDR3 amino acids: CASSLSYGGEGEQYF. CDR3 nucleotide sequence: TGTGCCAGCAGCTTAAGTTATGGGGGCGAGGGCGAGCAGTACTTC.